This TCR beta chain appears in the sequencing data of a study of blood T cell repertoires in COVID-19. This CDR3 contains 14 residues. Germline V gene sequence: CDR1 MNHEY, CDR2 SVGAGI. J gave up 8 bases and V 6 bases, and 8 bases lay outside the gene matches. Some clones are missing from TCRdb's copy, which holds only in-frame ones; the method was immunoSEQ multiplex PCR. The sample consists of approximately 440,000 clones, around 91% of them appearing once. The V and J genes are TRBV6-5 and TRBJ1-4, with 8 bases identical to TRBD1. The clonotype originates from a man aged 18-30 years who had recovered from COVID-19. Sequencing used PBMCs or T cells enriched from blood (not recorded which). The CDR3 loop is CASRLDRGGEKLFF. The CDR3 DNA is TGTGCCAGCAGGCTCGACAGGGGAGGGGAAAAACTGTTTTTT.